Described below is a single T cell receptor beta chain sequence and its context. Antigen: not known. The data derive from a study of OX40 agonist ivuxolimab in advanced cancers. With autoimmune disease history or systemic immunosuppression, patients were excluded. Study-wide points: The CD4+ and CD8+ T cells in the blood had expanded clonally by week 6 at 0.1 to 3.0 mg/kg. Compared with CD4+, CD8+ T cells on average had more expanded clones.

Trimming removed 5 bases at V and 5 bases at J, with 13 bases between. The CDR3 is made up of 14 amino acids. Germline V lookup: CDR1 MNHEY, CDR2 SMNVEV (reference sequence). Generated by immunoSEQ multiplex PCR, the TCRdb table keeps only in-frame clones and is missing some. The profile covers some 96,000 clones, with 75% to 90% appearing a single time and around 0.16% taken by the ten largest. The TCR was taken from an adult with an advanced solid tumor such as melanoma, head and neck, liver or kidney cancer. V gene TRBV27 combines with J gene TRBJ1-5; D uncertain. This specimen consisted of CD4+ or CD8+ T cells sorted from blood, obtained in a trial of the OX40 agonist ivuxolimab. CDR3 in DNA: TGTGCCAGCAGTCTGCAGGCATCGGATCAGCCCCAGCATTTT. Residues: CASSLQASDQPQHF.